This T cell receptor beta chain was found in a study of T cell responses to AZD1222 COVID-19 vaccine. As concerns this clone: Its specificity is unknown.

Study-wide results and caveats: Only six AZD1222 recipients tested seropositive at baseline. Spike-specific TCRs gained breadth and depth after people received two AZD1222 doses. Donors skewed white British and female; clonal diversity was possibly underestimated.

Per germline, CDR1 LNHDA and CDR2 SQIVND (reference sequence). Trimming removed 4 bases from V and 1 base from J, with 10 bases in between. The CDR3 spans 14 residues. The protocol was immunoSEQ multiplex PCR, while the TCRdb copy is restricted to in-frame clones and leaves out a portion. The data hold approximately 120,000 clones, with approximately 85% observed a single time. The sample here was peripheral blood, taken 28 days after the second AZD1222 dose. The V gene is TRBV19, the J gene TRBJ1-1; a possible D gene is TRBD1 (6 bases). The sequence was obtained from an adult who received the AZD1222 COVID-19 vaccine. The CDR3 sequence is CASSSGQTNTEAFF. CDR3 nucleotides: TGTGCCAGTAGTAGTGGACAGACGAACACTGAAGCTTTCTTT.